This TCR beta chain was sequenced in a study of regulatory T cells in long-lasting Graves disease. Germline values: CDR1 SGHVS, CDR2 FQNEAQ. The CDR3 has 17 residues. Deletions cut 1 base from V and 1 base from J, with 14 bases between. Researchers made TCR beta libraries by using iRepertoire HTBI primers and running Arm-PCR on CDR3 regions. TCRdb re-derived calls from the multiplex PCR reads in MiXCR, one entry per CDR3 protein. The sample consists of about 560,000 distinct CDR3 sequences, 15% to 20% of them appearing once. As for time point: newly diagnosed GD, antithyroid drugs for less than 3 months. Following extraction of RNA from PBMCs, that RNA was used to make the TCR library. Each of the patients was recruited from an endocrinology department situated in Xi'an, China. A blood draw put about 8.2 milliliters of peripheral blood into EDTA tubes. These data also featured in a second study, about T cells in Graves' hyperthyroidism and ophthalmopathy. That paper states: HTBI primers were used for first-round RT-PCR of the TCR CDR3. Among thyroid clonotypes expanded above 0.001, most also appeared in blood.

The chain links TRBV7-8 to TRBJ2-4; weak D call: TRBD2 (5 bases). The sequence was obtained from a man between 18 and 29 years old with Graves disease. This sample comprised peripheral blood mononuclear cells (PBMCs), obtained at new diagnosis, from a patient treated with antithyroid drugs. The CDR3 spells CASSLETGVTAKNIQYF. CDR3 nucleotides: TGTGCCAGCAGCTTAGAGACCGGGGTGACGGCCAAAAACATTCAGTACTTC. Variable domain in full (rest from reference TRBV7-8 and TRBJ2-4): GAGVSQSPRYKVAKRGQDVALRCDPISGHVSLFWYQQALGQGPEFLTYFQNEAQLDKSGLPSDRFFAERPEGSVSTLKIQRTQQEDSAVYLCASSLETGVTAKNIQYFGAGTRLSVL.